These T cell receptor beta chains were read from a single sample in a study of human CD8 memory T cell subsets. Following a re-call of the 5' RACE reads, TCRdb has one entry per CDR3 protein and lacks DNA. The sample data list about 10,000 distinct CDR3 sequences. The sample comprised CD8+ stem-like memory T cells (TSCM and TCM) sorted from PBMCs. These receptors all come from a human donor in good health. The CDR3 runs from the conserved cysteine through the conserved F or W. Clone sizes are given selectively: once, few, many, or a class where the clone is expanded.

v_call: TRBV5-6
j_call: TRBJ2-7
clone_size: -
cdr3_aa: CASSFLAGVDEQYF

v_call: TRBV25-1
j_call: TRBJ1-4
clone_size: -
cdr3_aa: CASSDYFISTGPEGEKLFF

v_call: TRBV19
j_call: TRBJ2-1
clone_size: medium-sized
cdr3_aa: CASSIDGREYNEQFF

v_call: TRBV7-6
j_call: TRBJ2-1
clone_size: -
cdr3_aa: CASSLGPSGGNNEQFF

v_call: TRBV11-3
j_call: TRBJ2-1
clone_size: medium-sized
cdr3_aa: CASSPPLAGLEQFF

v_call: TRBV4-3
j_call: TRBJ2-4
clone_size: medium-sized
cdr3_aa: CASSQEGGGGKNIQYF

v_call: TRBV4-3
j_call: TRBJ2-3
clone_size: -
cdr3_aa: CASSQDAYTDTQYF

v_call: TRBV28
j_call: TRBJ2-5
clone_size: -
cdr3_aa: CASSLREPGSGQETQYF

v_call: TRBV5-6
j_call: TRBJ1-5
clone_size: medium-sized
cdr3_aa: CASSLGGILNQPQHF

v_call: TRBV5-6
j_call: TRBJ1-1
clone_size: -
cdr3_aa: CASSLAPVGTEAFF

v_call: TRBV18
j_call: TRBJ2-3
clone_size: -
cdr3_aa: CASSPSGLSTDTQYF

v_call: TRBV7-9
j_call: TRBJ2-7
clone_size: -
cdr3_aa: CASSMELHSGEQYF

v_call: TRBV7-8
j_call: TRBJ2-1
clone_size: -
cdr3_aa: CASSFRLAVPYNEQFF

v_call: TRBV7-9
j_call: TRBJ2-7
clone_size: -
cdr3_aa: CASSPRQGEEQYF

v_call: TRBV7-6
j_call: TRBJ2-7
clone_size: -
cdr3_aa: CASSLDPGTGGSYEQYF

v_call: TRBV20-1
j_call: TRBJ2-3
clone_size: -
cdr3_aa: CSATSWGTDTQYF

v_call: TRBV3-1
j_call: TRBJ2-2
clone_size: -
cdr3_aa: CASSLGPFTGELFF

v_call: TRBV2
j_call: TRBJ2-1
clone_size: -
cdr3_aa: CASSDYPGQGSYNEQFF

v_call: TRBV7-6
j_call: TRBJ2-7
clone_size: -
cdr3_aa: CASSTLAGASMVDEQYF

v_call: TRBV20-1
j_call: TRBJ2-7
clone_size: -
cdr3_aa: CSARVGSQPTFEQYF

v_call: TRBV20-1
j_call: TRBJ2-7
clone_size: medium-sized
cdr3_aa: CSADKTGLSVEQYF

v_call: TRBV21-1
j_call: TRBJ2-3
clone_size: -
cdr3_aa: CASTDPGLAGHTSTDTQYF

v_call: TRBV10-3
j_call: TRBJ2-3
clone_size: -
cdr3_aa: CAISESGTSGVTDTQYF

v_call: TRBV28
j_call: TRBJ2-3
clone_size: -
cdr3_aa: CASSLLASTDTQYF

v_call: TRBV11-1
j_call: TRBJ2-7
clone_size: -
cdr3_aa: CASSLISGYEQYF

v_call: TRBV14
j_call: TRBJ2-7
clone_size: medium-sized
cdr3_aa: CASSQRDRGAYEQYF

v_call: TRBV5-4
j_call: TRBJ2-5
clone_size: -
cdr3_aa: CASSSSPVAALPQYF

v_call: TRBV7-9
j_call: TRBJ1-4
clone_size: -
cdr3_aa: CASSPSTGEEKLFF

v_call: TRBV4-2
j_call: TRBJ1-1
clone_size: -
cdr3_aa: CASKGGETEAFF

v_call: TRBV5-4
j_call: TRBJ2-4
clone_size: -
cdr3_aa: CASSDGLAKNIQYF

v_call: TRBV20-1
j_call: TRBJ1-1
clone_size: -
cdr3_aa: CSATNRPRNTEAFF

v_call: TRBV25-1
j_call: TRBJ2-5
clone_size: -
cdr3_aa: CASSAGGGETQYF

v_call: TRBV28
j_call: TRBJ2-1
clone_size: medium-sized
cdr3_aa: CASRTLGLAGIHEQFF

v_call: TRBV3-1
j_call: TRBJ2-1
clone_size: -
cdr3_aa: CASSQDISGSYNEQFF

v_call: TRBV29-1
j_call: TRBJ2-7
clone_size: medium-sized
cdr3_aa: CSVVIGYEQYF

v_call: TRBV6-6
j_call: TRBJ2-1
clone_size: medium-sized
cdr3_aa: CASSYSMDQPSAYNEQFF

v_call: TRBV7-9
j_call: TRBJ2-1
clone_size: -
cdr3_aa: CASSLARQGSDNEQFF

v_call: TRBV28
j_call: TRBJ2-1
clone_size: -
cdr3_aa: CASSLMARGNEQFF

v_call: TRBV7-9
j_call: TRBJ1-2
clone_size: -
cdr3_aa: CASSFSRGNYTF

v_call: TRBV5-6
j_call: TRBJ2-1
clone_size: medium-sized
cdr3_aa: CASSLGVEQFF

v_call: TRBV28
j_call: TRBJ2-7
clone_size: -
cdr3_aa: CASSLSGGSPYEQYF

v_call: TRBV12-3/TRBV12-4
j_call: TRBJ1-2
clone_size: -
cdr3_aa: CASSHTVNYGYTF

v_call: TRBV4-2
j_call: TRBJ2-3
clone_size: -
cdr3_aa: CASSRSIRRGSTDTQYF

v_call: TRBV28
j_call: TRBJ2-7
clone_size: -
cdr3_aa: CASRSPGQGVYEQYF

v_call: TRBV4-3
j_call: TRBJ2-7
clone_size: -
cdr3_aa: CASSQGRGSSYEQYF

v_call: TRBV28
j_call: TRBJ2-7
clone_size: -
cdr3_aa: CASSFEEGTAEQYF

v_call: TRBV7-9
j_call: TRBJ2-7
clone_size: medium-sized
cdr3_aa: CASSLSGSGGAREQYF

v_call: TRBV28
j_call: TRBJ1-5
clone_size: -
cdr3_aa: CASSQEDRGGRQPQHF

v_call: TRBV6-6
j_call: TRBJ2-3
clone_size: -
cdr3_aa: CASTESWDTDTQYF

v_call: TRBV20-1
j_call: TRBJ1-6
clone_size: -
cdr3_aa: CSASSWEGNSPLHF